Listed below are T cell receptor beta chains from one sample, sequenced in a study of blood T cell repertoires in COVID-19. Only in-frame clones appear in the TCRdb table, and some are missing; sequencing was by immunoSEQ multiplex PCR. The data hold approximately 86,000 clones, with 85% observed a single time. Input material: peripheral blood. These receptors were taken from a man aged 50-59 years with acute or convalescent COVID-19. The CDR3 runs from the conserved cysteine through the conserved F or W. The D gene is left open where the match is weak. Some rows have no size entry. The others give once, few or many, or a class for an expanded clone.

TRBJ1-2 | . | TRBV18 | TRBD1 | TGTGCCAGCTCACCCCTAGCAGGGGGCGCTTCTACTAACTATGGCTACACCTTC | CASSPLAGGASTNYGYTF
TRBJ1-4 | . | TRBV10-2 | . | TGCGCCAGCAGTGGAGGTTACAATGAAAAACTGTTTTTT | CASSGGYNEKLFF
TRBJ2-4 | . | TRBV21-1 | . | TGTGCCAGCAGCGGACGACAGGGGACCAAAAACATTCAGTACTTC | CASSGRQGTKNIQYF
TRBJ2-7 | . | TRBV18 | TRBD1 | TGTGCCAGCTCACCTTTCTCGGGACAGGCGTCGTACGAGCAGTACTTC | CASSPFSGQASYEQYF
TRBJ1-3 | . | TRBV7-6 | . | TGTGCCAGCAGCTTAGGGGGCGGAGCCCACTCTGGAAACACCATATATTTT | CASSLGGGAHSGNTIYF
TRBJ2-1 | . | TRBV9 | . | TGTGCCAGCAGCAGCCGGGACTCGGCCTACAATGAGCAGTTCTTC | CASSSRDSAYNEQFF
TRBJ2-7 | . | TRBV6-5 | TRBD1 | TGTGCCAGCAGTTTACCGGGACAGGGGTTGGACGAGCAGTACTTC | CASSLPGQGLDEQYF
TRBJ2-7 | . | TRBV19 | TRBD1 | TGTGCCAGTAGCACGACAGGGGTTGGCGAGCAGTACTTC | CASSTTGVGEQYF
TRBJ1-6 | . | TRBV25-1 | TRBD1 | TGTGCCAGCAGTCGGGGACAGGGGGCAGGTTCTTCACCCCTCCACTTT | CASSRGQGAGSSPLHF
TRBJ2-5 | . | TRBV7-3 | . | TGTGCCAGCAGATGCCCAGGCCGAGAGACCCAGTACTTC | CASRCPGRETQYF
TRBJ1-1 | . | TRBV6-4 | TRBD1 | TGTGCCAGCAGTGAAGACAGGGCGGGGATTGTGAACACTGAAGCTTTCTTT | CASSEDRAGIVNTEAFF
TRBJ2-3 | . | TRBV7-2 | TRBD2 | TGTGCCAGCAGCCCTAGCGGGGGATCGAGAGATACGCAGTATTTT | CASSPSGGSRDTQYF
TRBJ2-1 | . | TRBV28 | . | TGTGCCAGCATCCCGGGACTTAACAATGAGCAGTTCTTC | CASIPGLNNEQFF
TRBJ2-5 | . | TRBV28 | TRBD1 | TGTGCCAGCAGTGGTTCAGGGGGCGCTAAAAGGGAATACTTC | CASSGSGGAKREYF
TRBJ2-2 | . | TRBV29-1 | TRBD2 | TGCAGCGTTGAACGGGGGGGCACCGGGGAGCTGTTTTTT | CSVERGGTGELFF
TRBJ2-1 | . | TRBV21-1 | . | TGTGCCAGCAGCAACGACAGGGGTGGTCAGTACAATGAGCAGTTCTTC | CASSNDRGGQYNEQFF
TRBJ2-7 | . | TRBV10-1 | . | TGCGCCAGCAGTGAGGGAAGCGCCGAGCAGTACTTC | CASSEGSAEQYF
TRBJ2-3 | . | TRBV5-5 | . | TGTGCCAGCAGCTTAAAATCCGGGGGCACAGATACGCAGTATTTT | CASSLKSGGTDTQYF
TRBJ1-6 | once | TRBV28 | . | TGTGCCAGCAGTTTAAACACAGCAAATTCACCCCTCCACTTT | CASSLNTANSPLHF
TRBJ2-2 | . | TRBV27 | . | TGTGCCAGCAGTTTATCGGGCAGGGCAAACACCGGGGAGCTGTTTTTT | CASSLSGRANTGELFF
TRBJ2-7 | . | TRBV29-1 | . | TGCAGCGTTGGGGGGGACAGTACCTACGAGCAGTACTTC | CSVGGDSTYEQYF
TRBJ1-1 | . | TRBV25-1 | . | TGTGCCAGCAGTGTATCAGGGGCAAAAACTGAAGCTTTCTTT | CASSVSGAKTEAFF
TRBJ2-3 | . | TRBV7-2 | TRBD2 | TGTGCCAGCAGCGTACTAGCGGATCGCACAGATACGCAGTATTTT | CASSVLADRTDTQYF
TRBJ2-7 | . | TRBV6-5 | TRBD1 | TGTGCCAGCAGATACCGGGACAGGGGCTCCTACGAGCAGTACTTC | CASRYRDRGSYEQYF
TRBJ1-3 | once | TRBV16 | TRBD1 | TGTGCCAGCAGCCAAACAGGGGCTTCTGGAAACACCATATATTTT | CASSQTGASGNTIYF
TRBJ2-2 | . | TRBV6-5 | TRBD2 | TGTGCCAGCAGTTTTATAGCGGGAGCCACCGGGGAGCTGTTTTTT | CASSFIAGATGELFF
TRBJ1-5 | . | TRBV28 | TRBD1 | TGTGCCGGCCAAGGACAGGGTGGGAAGCCCCAGCATTTT | CAGQGQGGKPQHF
TRBJ2-1 | . | TRBV7-9 | . | TGTGCCAGCAGCGTTCGGGACTTATACAATGAGCAGTTCTTC | CASSVRDLYNEQFF
TRBJ2-3 | . | TRBV9 | . | TGTGCCAGCAGCGTAGGGGTAGCGGGCACAGATACGCAGTATTTT | CASSVGVAGTDTQYF
TRBJ2-1 | once | TRBV5-1 | TRBD1 | TGCGCCAGCATCTCTGGGACAGGGTTCAATGAGCAGTTCTTC | CASISGTGFNEQFF
TRBJ2-3 | . | TRBV6-5 | TRBD2 | TGTGCCAGCAGCTCCAGCGGGGGGGACACAGATACGCAGTATTTT | CASSSSGGDTDTQYF
TRBJ2-3 | . | TRBV6-6 | TRBD2 | TGTGCCAGCAGTTCGAAAAGCGGGGCTCCAGATACGCAGTATTTT | CASSSKSGAPDTQYF
TRBJ2-5 | once | TRBV28 | . | TGTGCCAGCAGAGACATCATTACGTACTTC | CASRDIITYF
TRBJ2-1 | once | TRBV5-6 | . | TGTGCCAGCAGCTTGCTCTCCGGGGTTGAGCAGTTCTTC | CASSLLSGVEQFF
TRBJ1-2 | . | TRBV7-9 | TRBD1 | TGTGCCAGCAGCTCAGTAGGGACAGGGGCAAACTATGGCTACACCTTC | CASSSVGTGANYGYTF